What follows are 20 T cell receptor beta chains derived from one specimen sequenced in a study of T-cell memory formation after mild COVID-19. MiXCR, run by TCRdb on the 5' RACE reads, gives a single entry per CDR3 protein. The repertoire holds 250,000 to 350,000 distinct CDR3 sequences, with 14% as singletons. The specimen was PBMCs or a T cell subset sorted from them (not recorded which). Source of these receptors: a young man who had mild COVID-19 (a few samples of this study predate the infection). Cell type and time point are not known.

This clonotype has more than one count but fewer than ten. This chain joins TRBV6-6 and TRBJ1-5; TRBD1 might be the D (5 bases). CDR1 and CDR2 (germline): MNHNY, SVGAGI (reference sequence). The CDR3 contains 14 residues. V was pared by 2 bases and J by 5 bases, with 10 bases between. CDR3 amino acids: CASSYTAGYQPQHF. CDR3 DNA sequence: TGTGCCAGCAGTTACACGGCAGGGTATCAGCCCCAGCATTTT.

V usage is TRBV6-5 and J usage is TRBJ1-5, with a weak D call TRBD1 (5 bases). Germline CDR1 MNHEY, CDR2 SVGAGI. The length of the CDR3 is 13 residues. The V and J ends lost 6 bases and 6 bases respectively, with 12 bases between them. The CDR3 DNA is TGTGCCAGCAGCCCGGGACGAAGTCAGCCCCAGCATTTT. Translation: CASSPGRSQPQHF.

The chain is built from TRBV25-1 and TRBJ2-1; D might be TRBD1 or TRBD2, each matching 5 bases. The CDR3 loop spans 14 amino acids. Trimming took off 2 bases at V and 2 bases at J, with 7 bases between the two ends. The germline V gene has CDR1 MGHDK and CDR2 SYGVNS. The chain's CDR3 is CASSEPGPYNEQFF. The CDR3 DNA sequence: TGTGCCAGCAGTGAACCGGGGCCCTACAATGAGCAGTTCTTC.

This clonotype has more than one count but fewer than ten. The chain couples TRBV7-9 to TRBJ2-5; D is unresolved. CDR1 and CDR2 from the germline V gene are SEHNR and FQNEAQ (reference sequence). The CDR3 runs to 14 residues. V was trimmed by 1 base and J by 3 bases, leaving 9 bases between them. The CDR3 region is CASSLDVYEETQYF. CDR3 nucleotide sequence: TGTGCCAGCAGCTTAGACGTTTATGAAGAGACCCAGTACTTC.

The chain has TRBV20-1 and TRBJ1-5; D perhaps matches TRBD1 (6 bases). Germline assignment: CDR1 DFQATT and CDR2 SNEGSKA (reference sequence). This CDR3 comprises 15 residues. The V gene lost 2 bases and the J gene lost 0 bases, with 11 bases spanning the gap. As DNA, the CDR3 is TGCAGTGCTAGACGACAGGAGTATAGCAATCAGCCCCAGCATTTT. Its translation is CSARRQEYSNQPQHF.

This clonotype has more than one count but fewer than ten. The V and J genes are TRBV9 and TRBJ1-2; D is unresolved. The CDR3 runs 15 residues. Germline V gene sequence: CDR1 SGDLS, CDR2 YYNGEE. Trimming cost V 1 base and J 2 bases, with 12 bases left between them. CDR3 bases: TGTGCCAGCAGCGTAACCGGGAAAGGGAACTATGGCTACACCTTC. As protein: CASSVTGKGNYGYTF. The full variable domain, its missing parts supplied by reference TRBV9 and TRBJ1-2, is DSGVTQTPKHLITATGQRVTLRCSPRSGDLSVYWYQQSLDQGLQFLIQYYNGEERAKGNILERFSAQQFPDLHSELNLSSLELGDSALYFCASSVTGKGNYGYTFGSGTRLTVV.

The V call is TRBV4-2, the J call TRBJ2-7; 9 bases fit TRBD1. Germline V gene lookup returns CDR1 LGHNA and CDR2 YNFKEQ. The CDR3 contains 16 residues. V trimming: 4 bases; J trimming: 5 bases; junction bases outside the gene matches: 12. The CDR3 spells CASSRSGTGPTDEQYF. The CDR3 DNA is TGTGCCAGCAGCCGGTCAGGGACAGGGCCCACCGACGAGCAGTACTTC.

The genes are TRBV29-1 and TRBJ1-5; TRBD1 matches at 8 bases. V lost 4 bases to trimming and J lost 3 bases; unmatched junction nucleotides: 5. Germline V gene lookup returns CDR1 SQVTM and CDR2 ANQGSEA. The CDR3 spans 14 residues. The CDR3 region has the DNA TGCAGCGTTGCTGACAGGGGATCCAATCAGCCCCAGCATTTT. It specifies CSVADRGSNQPQHF.

There are a few counts of this clonotype. The chain recombines TRBV4-3 with TRBJ2-6; D gene uncertain. The V end was cut by 0 bases, the J end by 4 bases, with 7 bases between. The germline CDR1 and CDR2 sequences are LGHNA and YSLEER. The CDR3 is 15 amino acids. The CDR3 reads CASSQDFSGANVLTF. The CDR3 bases are TGCGCCAGCAGCCAAGATTTTTCGGGGGCCAACGTCCTGACTTTC.

This clonotype was counted at least ten times. The chain employs TRBV24-1 and TRBJ2-3, with D hard to call. The CDR3 is 14 residues long. The V gene lost 4 bases and the J gene lost 1 base, with 8 bases spanning the gap. Germline V gene lookup returns CDR1 KGHDR and CDR2 SFDVKD. In DNA, the CDR3 is TGTGCCACCAGTGACCACGGCCGCACAGATACGCAGTATTTT. This codes for CATSDHGRTDTQYF.

This clonotype has only a few counts. The chain recombines TRBV20-1 with TRBJ1-2; D is undetermined. From germline, CDR1 is DFQATT and CDR2 SNEGSKA (reference sequence). Trimming removed 0 bases from V and 1 base from J, with 6 bases in between. The CDR3 has 13 residues. The CDR3 nucleotides read TGCAGTGCTAGAGATTCTAATAACTATGGCTACACCTTC. Protein sequence: CSARDSNNYGYTF.

The chain uses TRBV4-2 and TRBJ2-5; D uncertain. Germline values: CDR1 LGHNA, CDR2 YNFKEQ. The germline V and J ends were trimmed by 0 bases and 4 bases, with 18 bases remaining between them. This CDR3 has 17 residues. This CDR3 reads CASSQDPLHNAGETQYF. For the CDR3, the DNA is TGTGCCAGCAGCCAAGATCCCCTACACAACGCCGGAGAGACCCAGTACTTC.

The V call is TRBV10-3, the J call TRBJ1-2; no clear D gene. Germline V lookup: CDR1 ENHRY, CDR2 SYGVKD. With 7 bases removed from V and 4 bases from J, the gap between germline ends came to 10 bases. This CDR3 has 12 amino acids. CDR3 DNA: TGTGCCATCACCGACGGACTCTATGGCTACACCTTC. Its translation: CAITDGLYGYTF.

The chain employs TRBV5-5 and TRBJ1-5, with D possibly matching TRBD1 (5 bases). With 0 bases removed from V and 5 bases from J, the gap between germline ends came to 9 bases. This CDR3 contains 14 residues. CDR1 and CDR2 (germline): SGHKS, YYEKEE (reference sequence). The chain's CDR3 is CASSLVGGDQPQHF. In DNA, the CDR3 is TGTGCCAGCAGCTTGGTCGGGGGGGATCAGCCCCAGCATTTT. The full variable domain, in which reference TRBV5-5 and TRBJ1-5 provide the parts outside the CDR3, is DAGVTQSPTHLIKTRGQQVTLRCSPISGHKSVSWYQQVLGQGPQFIFQYYEKEERGRGNFPDRFSARQFPNYSSELNVNALLLGDSALYLCASSLVGGDQPQHFGDGTRLSIL.

The V call is TRBV20-1, the J call TRBJ2-3; TRBD2 matches at 10 bases. Per the germline V gene, CDR1 is DFQATT and CDR2 is SNEGSKA (reference sequence). The junction had 6 bases not matched to a gene; V was cut back by 4 bases and J by 2 bases. The CDR3 length is 15 residues. As DNA, the CDR3 is TGCAGTGCTATAGGGAGCGGGGGGGCCACAGATACGCAGTATTTT. This encodes CSAIGSGGATDTQYF.

This clonotype was counted between two and nine times. This chain joins TRBV27 and TRBJ1-1; the match to TRBD1 covers 9 bases. The germline V gene encodes CDR1 MNHEY and CDR2 SMNVEV (reference sequence). V lost 8 bases to trimming and J lost 5 bases; unmatched junction nucleotides: 6. This CDR3 has 13 amino acids. CDR3 coding DNA: TGTGCCAGCGGGGACAGGGTTTGGACTGAAGCTTTCTTT. Protein: CASGDRVWTEAFF.

This clonotype was seen a few times. This chain links TRBV4-3 with TRBJ2-3, with a possible D match to TRBD1 (5 bases). The V end lost 3 bases, the J end lost 6 bases, and 13 bases lay between the germline ends. The germline V gene has CDR1 LGHNA and CDR2 YSLEER. The CDR3 consists of 14 residues. The CDR3 DNA sequence: TGCGCCAGCAGCCACGCCCAGGGTGACGATACGCAGTATTTT. Protein sequence: CASSHAQGDDTQYF.

The sample holds a few counts of this clonotype. The CDR3, as DNA: TGTGCCAGCTCACGGGACCCGGAATCACCCCTCCACTTT. Amino acids: CASSRDPESPLHF. This rearrangement joins TRBV18 to TRBJ1-6; TRBD1 is a possible D gene (5 bases). The CDR3 contains 13 residues. CDR1 and CDR2 from the germline V gene are KGHSH and LQKENI. Trimming took 4 bases from V and 10 from J, leaving 11 bases between them.

This clonotype was detected many times. The CDR3 protein is CASRPPGNTDTQYF. The CDR3 nucleotides are TGTGCCAGCAGGCCTCCGGGGAACACAGATACGCAGTATTTT. The chain joins TRBV12-3 or TRBV12-4 to TRBJ2-3; weak D call: TRBD2 (5 bases). The CDR3 spans 14 residues. Deletions cut 6 bases from V and 2 bases from J, with 12 bases between.

This clonotype was counted between two and nine times. V is TRBV28 and J is TRBJ2-5; a weak D match, TRBD2 (6 bases). This CDR3 region has 18 residues. V lost 2 bases and J lost 1, with 20 bases in between. The germline V gene encodes CDR1 MDHEN and CDR2 SYDVKM. In DNA, the CDR3 is TGTGCCAGCAGTTTACCCCCGCCCCCGGCTAGCGCCCAAGAGACCCAGTACTTC. Amino acids: CASSLPPPPASAQETQYF.